What follows are 22 T cell receptor beta chains derived from one specimen sequenced in a study of human T cells and chemical hapten exposure. Time point meaning: patch test 3, about 24 weeks after DPC sensitization. Regarding treatment: therapeutic diphenylcyclopropenone sensitization with weekly scalp DPC. Via MiXCR, TCRdb re-called the RACE reads, giving one row per CDR3 protein. The table shows 180,000 or so distinct CDR3 sequences, with 20% to 25% occurring only once. The sample in question was whole blood, obtained in connection with sensitization to the hapten diphenylcyclopropenone (DPC). The receptor set was obtained from a woman aged 40 to 55 with alopecia areata. Some clones in this sample may be carry-over from other donors' samples.

DNA for the CDR3: TGCAGTGCTCCCCAAACAGGGGTTGAGCAGTTCTTC. This encodes CSAPQTGVEQFF. The V call is TRBV20-1, the J call TRBJ2-1, with 7 bases identical to TRBD1. Per the germline V gene, CDR1 is DFQATT and CDR2 is SNEGSKA (reference sequence). CDR3 length: 12 residues. With 5 bases clipped from V and 9 bases from J, the junction kept 7 bases outside the gene matches.

This clonotype appeared a few times. The chain links TRBV20-1 to TRBJ1-2; D may be TRBD1 (5 bases). This CDR3 has 15 residues. V lost 1 base to trimming and J lost 8 bases, with 20 bases between them. CDR1 is DFQATT, CDR2 SNEGSKA, per germline (reference sequence). This chain's CDR3 is CSARVRGAGPGGYTF. The CDR3 nucleotides read TGCAGTGCTAGAGTCCGCGGGGCGGGCCCCGGGGGCTACACCTTC.

This clonotype was observed a few times. This chain joins TRBV15 and TRBJ2-7, with D possibly being TRBD2 (5 bases). The CDR3 spans 14 residues. Trimming took off 0 bases at V and 2 bases at J, with 8 bases between the two ends. Germline CDR1 reads LNHNV; CDR2 reads YYDKDF (reference sequence). The CDR3: CATSRDASTYEQYF. As DNA, the CDR3 is TGTGCCACCAGCAGAGATGCTAGCACCTACGAGCAGTACTTC.

The chain has TRBV20-1 and TRBJ2-3, with 12 bases aligning to TRBD2. V shed 6 bases, J shed 3 bases, and the junction held 7 bases outside the gene matches. This CDR3 region has 15 residues. Germline V CDR1 and CDR2: DFQATT, SNEGSKA (reference sequence). CDR3 in amino acids: CSAGAGTSGTDTQYF. The CDR3 DNA follows: TGCAGTGCCGGAGCCGGGACTAGCGGGACAGATACGCAGTATTTT.

The chain couples TRBV4-2 to TRBJ1-5; D uncertain. The CDR3 spans 13 residues. The V and J ends lost 0 bases and 6 bases respectively, with 6 bases between them. Germline V gene data show CDR1 as LGHNA and CDR2 as YNFKEQ. CDR3 residues: CASSQDSRQPQHF. CDR3 in DNA: TGTGCCAGCAGCCAAGATTCTCGTCAGCCCCAGCATTTT.

This clonotype turned up a few times. CDR3 coding DNA: TGCGCCAGCAGCTGGGACCCGAGCTCCTACGAGCAGTACTTC. Residues: CASSWDPSSYEQYF. The chain is built from TRBV4-1 and TRBJ2-7; the D gene could be TRBD1 or TRBD2 (5 bases each). Looked up from germline, CDR1 is MGHRA and CDR2 is YSYEKL. This CDR3 spans 14 amino acids. V was cut by 5 bases and J by 0 bases, with 11 bases left in between.

The chain uses TRBV7-2 and TRBJ2-5, with TRBD1 as a possible D gene (5 bases). The V gene's germline CDR1 is SGHTA and CDR2 FQGNSA. This CDR3 contains 15 residues. Trimming stripped 0 bases from V and 4 bases from J, with 12 bases between. CDR3 loop: CASSLAFRVTETQYF. CDR3 bases: TGTGCCAGCAGCTTAGCTTTCAGGGTCACAGAGACCCAGTACTTC.

This clonotype has only a few counts. This chain joins TRBV20-1 and TRBJ1-2, with D tentatively TRBD1 (5 bases). V lost 6 bases, J lost 0 bases, and 11 bases lay in between. Looked up from germline, CDR1 is DFQATT and CDR2 is SNEGSKA (reference sequence). The CDR3 loop spans 13 amino acids. Here the CDR3 reads CSATPGPNYGYTF. Written as DNA, the CDR3 is TGCAGTGCCACCCCGGGGCCTAACTATGGCTACACCTTC.

J is TRBJ2-3 and V is TRBV24-1, with 8 bases that match TRBD1. The CDR3 is 17 amino acids. The V segment lost 3 bases and the J segment 4 bases; nucleotides outside the gene matches: 11. In germline, CDR1 is KGHDR, CDR2 SFDVKD. For the CDR3, the DNA is TGTGCCACCAGTGATCCACGGACAGGGAGGACCTCAGATACGCAGTATTTT. The encoded protein is CATSDPRTGRTSDTQYF.

The table lists this clonotype with a few counts. The J gene is TRBJ2-1, the V gene TRBV11-2; 10 bases are shared with TRBD1. V lost 6 bases and J lost 4; bases outside the gene matches: 9. Germline CDR1 and CDR2: SGHAT and FQNNGV. The CDR3 has 16 amino acids. CDR3: CASRFTGTGAYNEQFF. For the CDR3, the DNA is TGTGCCAGCAGGTTTACCGGGACAGGGGCGTACAATGAGCAGTTCTTC. The entire variable domain, with the rest obtained from reference TRBV11-2 and TRBJ2-1, is as follows: EAGVAQSPRYKIIEKRQSVAFWCNPISGHATLYWYQQILGQGPKLLIQFQNNGVVDDSQLPKDRFSAERLKGVDSTLKIQPAKLEDSAVYLCASRFTGTGAYNEQFFGPGTRLTVL.

The chain has TRBV20-1 and TRBJ2-3, with D possibly being TRBD1 (6 bases). The CDR3 spans 15 residues. The germline V and J ends were trimmed by 6 bases and 2 bases, with 18 bases remaining between them. The germline gives CDR1 DFQATT, CDR2 SNEGSKA (reference sequence). The CDR3 sequence: CSATMGWGLTDTQYF. In nucleotides, the CDR3 is TGCAGTGCAACGATGGGCTGGGGGCTCACAGATACGCAGTATTTT.

This clonotype was found a few times. The rearrangement joins TRBV6-5 to TRBJ2-7; D remains unclear. V was cut by 5 bases and J by 2 bases, with 13 bases left in between. This CDR3 contains 14 residues. The V gene's germline CDR1 is MNHEY and CDR2 SVGAGI. The CDR3 loop reads CASSPDSFPYEQYF. CDR3 in DNA: TGTGCCAGCAGTCCTGACTCCTTCCCCTACGAGCAGTACTTC.

The genes are TRBV6-2 or TRBV6-3 and TRBJ2-3, with 8 positions matching TRBD1. The CDR3 is made up of 16 amino acids. Germline V gives CDR1 MNHEY, CDR2 SVGEGT. The J segment lost 3 bases and the V segment lost 6 bases, leaving 11 bases of the junction unmatched. The CDR3 sequence is CASRPYRQGATDTQYF. The CDR3 DNA reads TGTGCCAGCAGGCCCTATAGGCAGGGGGCAACAGATACGCAGTATTTT.

This clonotype was seen a handful of times. The chain recombines TRBV7-2 with TRBJ1-5; D is ambiguous. CDR3 length equals 12 residues. Germline V lookup: CDR1 SGHTA, CDR2 FQGNSA. V lost 2 bases and J 9 bases, leaving 8 bases between the germline ends. The DNA of the CDR3 is TGTGCCAGCAGCTTACTAGCCTGGCCCCAGCATTTT. Amino acid sequence: CASSLLAWPQHF.

V and J are TRBV5-1 and TRBJ1-5; D is ambiguous. The CDR3 consists of 14 residues. The V end was cut by 5 bases, the J end by 3 bases, with 12 bases between. Per the germline V gene, CDR1 is SGHRS and CDR2 is YFSETQ. Here the CDR3 reads CASSLKQVNQPQHF. Written as DNA, the CDR3 is TGCGCCAGCAGTCTGAAGCAGGTCAATCAGCCCCAGCATTTT. Combining the CDR3 with reference TRBV5-1 and TRBJ1-5 gives the whole variable domain KAGVTQTPRYLIKTRGQQVTLSCSPISGHRSVSWYQQTPGQGLQFLFEYFSETQRNKGNFPGRFSGRQFSNSRSEMNVSTLELGDSALYLCASSLKQVNQPQHFGDGTRLSIL.

This clonotype was observed a few times. The J gene is TRBJ2-1, the V gene TRBV4-3; 10 nucleotides line up with TRBD2. Looked up from germline, CDR1 is LGHNA and CDR2 is YSLEER. J gave up 10 bases and V 3 bases, and 15 bases lay outside the gene matches. The CDR3 has 17 amino acids. CDR3 protein: CASSHRKLAGATVEQFF. The CDR3 DNA is TGCGCCAGCAGCCATCGCAAGCTAGCGGGAGCAACTGTGGAGCAGTTCTTC.

V is TRBV7-9 and J is TRBJ1-4; unclear D gene. CDR1 and CDR2 from the germline V gene are SEHNR and FQNEAQ (reference sequence). CDR3 length: 15 residues. Trimming took off 7 bases at V and 8 bases at J, with 20 bases between the two ends. The CDR3, as DNA: TGTGCCAGCACCCGCCGGGCTGGGTTTAACGAAAAACTGTTTTTT. It encodes CASTRRAGFNEKLFF.

This clonotype was seen at least ten times. The chain employs TRBV4-1 and TRBJ1-1, with D possibly matching TRBD1 (5 bases). V lost 0 bases, J lost 4 bases, and 9 bases lay in between. The CDR3 is 14 amino acids. Germline loops: CDR1 MGHRA, CDR2 YSYEKL. In nucleotides, the CDR3 is TGCGCCAGCAGCCAAGACACAGGTGGCACTGAAGCTTTCTTT. Protein sequence: CASSQDTGGTEAFF.

This clonotype came up many times. The rearrangement links TRBV5-1 to TRBJ2-5; possibly TRBD2 for D (5 bases). Germline values: CDR1 SGHRS, CDR2 YFSETQ. This CDR3 is 13 amino acids long. V shed 6 bases and J shed 5 bases, with 14 bases lying between them. CDR3 sequence: CASNNPGMETQYF. CDR3 coding DNA: TGCGCCAGCAATAACCCCGGGATGGAGACCCAGTACTTC.

V gene TRBV10-3 combines with J gene TRBJ2-2, with D maybe TRBD2 (6 bases). This CDR3 contains 13 residues. Trimming shortened V by 10 bases and J by 5 bases, and 14 bases separated the two germline ends. The germline gives CDR1 ENHRY, CDR2 SYGVKD. DNA for the CDR3: TGTGCCACCCAACTAGCCCGGACCGGGGAGCTGTTTTTT. Translated, it gives CATQLARTGELFF.

This clonotype has more than one count but fewer than ten. The chain has TRBV5-1 and TRBJ2-3; D unclear. This CDR3 has 15 amino acids. Germline values: CDR1 SGHRS, CDR2 YFSETQ. The germline V and J ends were trimmed by 7 bases and 2 bases, with 17 bases remaining between them. DNA of the CDR3: TGCGCCAGCGCCCCGACTCATATAGTCACAGATACGCAGTATTTT. Protein: CASAPTHIVTDTQYF.

This clonotype appeared a few times. The chain has TRBV29-1 and TRBJ2-1; 10 bases line up with TRBD2. The germline gives CDR1 SQVTM, CDR2 ANQGSEA. V trimming: 6 bases; J trimming: 1 base; junction bases outside the gene matches: 6. The CDR3 runs 15 residues. The CDR3 sequence is CSVAGGGISYNEQFF. CDR3 coding DNA: TGCAGCGTAGCGGGAGGGGGGATTTCCTACAATGAGCAGTTCTTC.